The 5 T cell receptor beta chains reported below all come from one sample, sequenced in a study of siplizumab effects on memory and regulatory T cells. Sequenced by immunoSEQ multiplex PCR; TCRdb stores in-frame clones only, minus some. Here the sample spans 100,000 to 120,000 clones, roughly 91% being singletons. The sample taken for sequencing was CD4+ T cells sorted from blood. All receptors derive from a human donor in good health.

This clone was recorded only once. The gene calls are TRBV20-1 and TRBJ2-7, with D perhaps assigned TRBD1 or TRBD2 (5 bases each). Germline lookup yields CDR1 DFQATT and CDR2 SNEGSKA (reference sequence). The CDR3 length is 11 residues. V lost 1 base and J lost 7, with 8 bases in between. CDR3 DNA sequence: TGCAGTGCTAGAGGGGGGAAGGAGCAGTACTTC. It translates to CSARGGKEQYF.

This clone was observed a few times. This chain uses TRBV7-9 with TRBJ2-7, with 9 bases matching TRBD1. With V trimmed by 2 bases and J by 4 bases, 3 bases remained unmatched. Germline assignment: CDR1 SEHNR and CDR2 FQNEAQ (reference sequence). CDR3 length: 14 amino acids. The CDR3 nucleotides are TGTGCCAGCAGCTTACGGGGGACAGGGTACGAGCAGTACTTC. This gives the protein CASSLRGTGYEQYF.

The genes are TRBV2 and TRBJ2-3; possible D gene TRBD2, 6 bases. V lost 10 bases to trimming and J lost 1 base, with 18 bases between them. Germline loops: CDR1 SNHLY, CDR2 FYNNEI. The CDR3 is 15 amino acids. CDR3 coding DNA: TGTGCCACCGGACTAACTGGGGGACGCACAGATACGCAGTATTTT. Residues: CATGLTGGRTDTQYF.

The V gene is TRBV11-2, the J gene TRBJ1-1; perhaps TRBD1 as D (6 bases). V lost 5 bases and J lost 0, with 16 bases in between. CDR3 length: 16 residues. CDR1 and CDR2 (germline): SGHAT, FQNNGV. CDR3 sequence: CASSGPGQFMNTEAFF. CDR3 bases: TGTGCCAGCAGCGGACCCGGACAGTTTATGAACACTGAAGCTTTCTTT.

This chain joins TRBV5-1 and TRBJ2-7; TRBD2 agrees at 7 bases. The junction had 8 bases not matched to a gene; V was cut back by 4 bases and J by 4 bases. This CDR3 contains 14 residues. Germline assignment: CDR1 SGHRS and CDR2 YFSETQ. CDR3 sequence (DNA): TGCGCCAGCAGCCGGGGAGGGGCGGGATACGAGCAGTACTTC. Its translation: CASSRGGAGYEQYF.